The next 31 T cell receptor beta chains were all read from a single sample in a study of blood T cell repertoires in COVID-19. Data came from immunoSEQ multiplex PCR; TCRdb stores just in-frame clones and leaves some out. This sample has approximately 270,000 clones, with about 85% found just once. Sequencing used peripheral blood. These receptors all come from a human donor with COVID-19, enrolled during active disease. The donor label of this sample is uncertain.

This clone occurred once. The rearrangement joins TRBV7-8 to TRBJ2-7; TRBD2 matches at 9 bases. This CDR3 is built from 11 residues. CDR1 and CDR2 from the germline V gene are SGHVS and FQNEAQ. V was pared by 5 bases and J by 12 bases, with 5 bases of the junction left unmatched. The CDR3: CASSPGLALYF. In DNA, the CDR3 is TGTGCCAGCAGCCCCGGACTAGCGCTGTACTTC.

The gene calls are TRBV11-2 and TRBJ2-2, with unresolved D. This CDR3 spans 14 amino acids. Trimming pared 1 base from V and 1 base from J, leaving 4 bases between. The germline V gene has CDR1 SGHAT and CDR2 FQNNGV. CDR3 amino acids: CASSLALNTGELFF. The CDR3 nucleotides are TGTGCCAGCAGCTTAGCCTTGAACACCGGGGAGCTGTTTTTT.

The CDR3 DNA follows: TGTGCCAGCAAGGAAGGACTAGCGGGAGGGTACACCGGGGAGCTGTTTTTT. Translating it yields CASKEGLAGGYTGELFF. The chain carries TRBV28 and TRBJ2-2, with 15 positions matching TRBD2. Trimming cost V 7 bases and J 3 bases; bases outside gene matches: 6. The length of the CDR3 is 17 residues. Per germline, CDR1 MDHEN and CDR2 SYDVKM.

The V call is TRBV7-2, the J call TRBJ1-1; D is unresolved. The CDR3 covers 15 residues. Trimming removed 2 bases from V and 0 bases from J, with 10 bases in between. Germline V CDR1 and CDR2: SGHTA, FQGNSA. CDR3 amino acids: CASSLLAGMNTEAFF. The CDR3 DNA sequence: TGTGCCAGCAGCTTATTAGCGGGAATGAACACTGAAGCTTTCTTT. The full variable domain, completed using reference TRBV7-2 and TRBJ1-1, is GAGVSQSPSNKVTEKGKDVELRCDPISGHTALYWYRQSLGQGLEFLIYFQGNSAPDKSGLPSDRFSAERTGGSVSTLTIQRTQQEDSAVYLCASSLLAGMNTEAFFGQGTRLTVV.

V and J are TRBV12-3 or TRBV12-4 and TRBJ2-5; tentative D call: TRBD2 (5 bases). This CDR3 contains 13 residues. Trimming removed 1 base from V and 7 bases from J, with 10 bases in between. CDR3 DNA sequence: TGTGCCAGCAGTTTAGACGACGCGGGGACCCAGTACTTC. Amino acid sequence: CASSLDDAGTQYF.

This chain connects TRBV27 to TRBJ1-2; TRBD1 matches 7 bases. Germline-derived CDR1 and CDR2 are MNHEY and SMNVEV (reference sequence). With 1 base clipped from V and 4 bases from J, the junction kept 12 bases outside the gene matches. The CDR3 is 17 residues long. Written as DNA, the CDR3 is TGTGCCAGCAGTTTATTTAACAGGGGCATTGAGGGCTATGGCTACACCTTC. Residues: CASSLFNRGIEGYGYTF.

The chain combines TRBV10-2 with TRBJ1-2; 7 positions match TRBD1. This CDR3 spans 12 amino acids. Germline trimming cut 5 bases from V and 6 bases from J; bases unmatched to any gene: 3. The V gene's germline CDR1 is WSHSY and CDR2 SAAADI. In DNA, the CDR3 is TGCGCCAGCAGTCAGGGGGGCCATGGCTACACCTTC. Protein product: CASSQGGHGYTF.

This clone showed up many times. The rearrangement links TRBV6-1 to TRBJ1-5, with a possible D match to TRBD1 (5 bases). Trimming cost V 2 bases and J 4 bases, with 12 bases left between them. The CDR3 spans 15 residues. The germline V gene encodes CDR1 MNHNS and CDR2 SASEGT. Here the CDR3 reads CASSELAGPNQPQHF. The CDR3 DNA is TGTGCCAGCAGTGAATTGGCAGGGCCGAATCAGCCCCAGCATTTT.

The chain uses TRBV4-1 and TRBJ1-2; D is perhaps TRBD1 (5 bases). The CDR3 has 16 residues. The germline V gene encodes CDR1 MGHRA and CDR2 YSYEKL. V lost 6 bases and J 2 bases, leaving 19 bases between the germline ends. The CDR3, as DNA: TGCGCCAGCAGGCTCCTCGGGAGGGGAAGGAACTATGGCTACACCTTC. This encodes CASRLLGRGRNYGYTF.

This clone was picked up one time. In DNA, the CDR3 is TGTGCCAGCAGCCCCGGCCAGGGGGCACACTACAATGAGCAGTTCTTC. The encoded protein is CASSPGQGAHYNEQFF. The rearrangement joins TRBV2 to TRBJ2-1, with 8 bases lining up with TRBD1. The ends lost 6 bases at V and 3 bases at J; junction bases unmatched: 10. Germline values: CDR1 SNHLY, CDR2 FYNNEI. CDR3 size: 16 residues.

The chain joins TRBV28 to TRBJ2-5, with TRBD1 matching 9 bases. Per the germline V gene, CDR1 is MDHEN and CDR2 is SYDVKM. After removal of 5 bases from V and 2 bases from J, the junction contained 3 bases not matched to a gene. The CDR3 runs to 14 residues. In nucleotides, the CDR3 is TGTGCCAGCAGTGTTGACAGGGGGCAAGAGACCCAGTACTTC. The encoded protein is CASSVDRGQETQYF. Full variable domain (outside the CDR3, taken from reference TRBV28 and TRBJ2-5): DVKVTQSSRYLVKRTGEKVFLECVQDMDHENMFWYRQDPGLGLRLIYFSYDVKMKEKGDIPEGYSVSREKKERFSLILESASTNQTSMYLCASSVDRGQETQYFGPGTRLLVL.

The gene calls are TRBV11-3 and TRBJ1-1; D ambiguous. This CDR3 contains 13 residues. Germline loops: CDR1 SGHNT, CDR2 YENEEA. Trimming took off 4 bases at V and 3 bases at J, with 9 bases between the two ends. CDR3 loop: CASSSNPDTEAFF. The CDR3 bases are TGTGCCAGCAGCTCGAACCCGGACACTGAAGCTTTCTTT.

The chain has TRBV11-3 and TRBJ2-2, with TRBD2 identical over 8 bases. The CDR3 has 16 residues. Germline CDR1 SGHNT, CDR2 YENEEA. V lost 4 bases, J lost 1 base, and 5 bases stayed unmatched. CDR3 nucleotides: TGTGCCAGCAGCTCCGGACTAGCAATGAACACCGGGGAGCTGTTTTTT. Translating it yields CASSSGLAMNTGELFF. Variable domain in full (rest from reference TRBV11-3 and TRBJ2-2): EAGVVQSPRYKIIEKKQPVAFWCNPISGHNTLYWYLQNLGQGPELLIRYENEEAVDDSQLPKDRFSAERLKGVDSTLKIQPAELGDSAVYLCASSSGLAMNTGELFFGEGSRLTVL.

The CDR3 is CASSWERSYEQYF. In DNA form, the CDR3 reads TGTGCCAGCAGTTGGGAGCGATCCTACGAGCAGTACTTC. V gene TRBV6-5 combines with J gene TRBJ2-7, with D possibly matching TRBD2 (5 bases). CDR3 size: 13 residues. V was clipped by 4 bases and J by 1 base, with 8 bases between them. CDR1 is MNHEY, CDR2 SVGAGI, per germline.

V usage is TRBV5-1 and J usage is TRBJ2-1, with 11 bases lining up with TRBD2. CDR3 length: 16 amino acids. Germline V gene data show CDR1 as SGHRS and CDR2 as YFSETQ. J was trimmed by 5 bases and V by 4 bases; bases with no gene match: 8. Here the CDR3 DNA reads TGCGCCAGCAGCCGGGAACTAGCGGGAGTTCACAATGAGCAGTTCTTC. It yields the protein CASSRELAGVHNEQFF.

The rearrangement uses TRBV29-1 and TRBJ2-3; 7 nucleotides align to TRBD2. The CDR3 spans 14 residues. Germline assignment: CDR1 SQVTM and CDR2 ANQGSEA. DNA of the CDR3: TGCACCTTTGCCCCCACTAGCGACACAGATACGCAGTATTTT. This codes for CTFAPTSDTDTQYF.

The chain recombines TRBV15 with TRBJ2-5; 9 positions match TRBD1. The ends lost 4 bases at V and 5 bases at J; junction bases unmatched: 11. This CDR3 contains 16 residues. Germline-derived CDR1 and CDR2 are LNHNV and YYDKDF (reference sequence). CDR3 sequence (DNA): TGTGCCACCAGCACCCGCCAGACAGGGGGAGGGGAGACCCAGTACTTC. Translated, it gives CATSTRQTGGGETQYF.

Comments on this clone: One junction end disagrees with the germline gene, perhaps due to a read error. V and J are TRBV29-1 and TRBJ1-2, with D perhaps TRBD1 (6 bases). This CDR3 contains 11 residues. CDR1 is SQVTM, CDR2 ANQGSEA, per germline. The CDR3 here is CSAEQGYGYTF. In nucleotides, the CDR3 is TGCAGCGCTGAACAGGGCTATGGCTACACCTTC.

The rearrangement joins TRBV7-3 to TRBJ2-1, with 10 bases fitting TRBD2. CDR1 SGHTA and CDR2 FQGTGA come from the germline V gene. The CDR3 sequence is 17 residues long. V gave up 5 bases and J gave up 3 bases; unmatched junction bases: 10. CDR3: CASSRLPPSGSYNEQFF. Here the CDR3 DNA reads TGTGCCAGCAGCCGTCTACCTCCTAGCGGGAGCTACAATGAGCAGTTCTTC.

Only a few counts were recorded for this clone. The chain joins TRBV28 to TRBJ1-4, with 9 bases identical to TRBD1. The CDR3 spans 16 residues. V lost 6 bases to trimming and J lost 3 bases; unmatched junction nucleotides: 8. The germline CDR1 and CDR2 sequences are MDHEN and SYDVKM. CDR3 DNA sequence: TGTGCCAGCAGCCGTACAGGGGGCGCGTCTAATGAAAAACTGTTTTTT. It codes for CASSRTGGASNEKLFF.

This chain links TRBV3-1 (or the pseudogene TRBV3-2) with TRBJ2-1, with 9 bases aligning to TRBD1. The CDR3 length is 16 residues. After removal of 4 bases from V and 8 bases from J, the junction contained 12 bases not matched to a gene. In germline, CDR1 is LGHDT, CDR2 YNNKEL (reference sequence). CDR3 protein: CASSLQPGQGVYEQFF. The CDR3 DNA reads as TGTGCCAGCAGCCTGCAACCGGGACAGGGTGTCTATGAGCAGTTCTTC.

This clone was found a few times. The chain is built from TRBV2 and TRBJ1-1, with TRBD1 as a possible D gene (6 bases). The ends were cut back, 6 bases at V and 1 base at J, with 9 bases in the middle. This CDR3 is 13 amino acids long. Germline CDR1 reads SNHLY; CDR2 reads FYNNEI. DNA of the CDR3: TGTGCCAGCAGAACACAGGGGAACACTGAAGCTTTCTTT. As protein: CASRTQGNTEAFF.

The chain recombines TRBV5-1 with TRBJ2-2, with 11 bases fitting TRBD1. The germline CDR1 and CDR2 sequences are SGHRS and YFSETQ. V lost 5 bases and J lost 6; bases outside the gene matches: 6. This CDR3 contains 15 residues. In DNA form, the CDR3 reads TGCGCCAGCAGACCACCGGGACAGGGGGCCGGGGAGCTGTTTTTT. This gives the protein CASRPPGQGAGELFF.

V is TRBV4-3 and J is TRBJ1-1, with a possible D match to TRBD1 (6 bases). Trimming removed 1 base at V and 2 bases at J, with 11 bases between. Germline CDR1 and CDR2: LGHNA and YSLEER. The CDR3 is 15 residues long. CDR3: CASSQGRGGNTEAFF. The DNA of the CDR3 is TGCGCCAGCAGCCAAGGCAGAGGGGGTAACACTGAAGCTTTCTTT.

The V and J genes are TRBV6-5 and TRBJ2-7; 7 bases match TRBD1. The CDR3 is 14 amino acids. The V gene's germline CDR1 is MNHEY and CDR2 SVGAGI. V dropped 7 bases and J dropped 0; count of bases not matched to a gene: 6. The CDR3 DNA reads TGTGCCAGCACCAGGGACAGTAGCTCCTACGAGCAGTACTTC. Amino acid sequence: CASTRDSSSYEQYF.

This chain joins TRBV3-1 (or the pseudogene TRBV3-2) and TRBJ1-5, with D maybe TRBD1 (6 bases). CDR3 size: 15 residues. Germline CDR1 LGHDT, CDR2 YNNKEL (reference sequence). V lost 2 bases and J lost 4, with 12 bases in between. CDR3 bases: TGTGCCAGCAGCCAACAAGCGACAGGTAATCAGCCCCAGCATTTT. This gives the protein CASSQQATGNQPQHF.

With respect to this clone: This sample also contains other DNA sequences that code for the same CDR3. J is TRBJ2-5 and V is TRBV19; D perhaps matches TRBD1 (6 bases). Germline CDR1 reads LNHDA; CDR2 reads SQIVND (reference sequence). With 6 bases removed from V and 1 base from J, the gap between germline ends came to 12 bases. The CDR3 has 14 amino acids. The CDR3 loop reads CASSRGQIQETQYF. The CDR3 DNA sequence: TGTGCCAGTAGCCGAGGACAGATCCAAGAGACCCAGTACTTC.

The CDR3 sequence is CASSYSKGDRAPQHF. The CDR3 bases are TGTGCCAGCAGTTACTCAAAAGGGGACAGGGCCCCCCAGCATTTT. The V and J genes are TRBV6-5 and TRBJ1-5; 9 bases fit TRBD1. Losses at the gene ends were 0 bases for V and 10 bases for J; bases not matched to a gene: 7. The germline gives CDR1 MNHEY, CDR2 SVGAGI. The CDR3 runs to 15 residues.

The V gene is TRBV10-2, the J gene TRBJ1-4; possible D gene TRBD1, 6 bases. Between the trimmed V and J ends, which lost 6 bases and 0 bases, there was a span of 14 bases. Germline assignment: CDR1 WSHSY and CDR2 SAAADI. The CDR3 contains 16 residues. CDR3 DNA sequence: TGCGCCAGCAGGAGGACAGTAGGTGCAACTAATGAAAAACTGTTTTTT. It translates to CASRRTVGATNEKLFF.

This rearrangement joins TRBV20-1 to TRBJ1-1, with a possible D match to TRBD1 (5 bases). CDR1 DFQATT and CDR2 SNEGSKA come from the germline V gene (reference sequence). The CDR3 runs 11 residues. The CDR3 region has the DNA TGCAGCCCCGGGGGGGGCACTGAAGCTTTCTTT. This codes for CSPGGGTEAFF.

This clone was detected only a few times. The chain couples TRBV5-4 to TRBJ1-6; 7 positions match TRBD1. The CDR3 extends over 17 amino acids. Losses at the gene ends were 0 bases for V and 5 bases for J; bases not matched to a gene: 8. CDR1 is SGHNT, CDR2 YYREEE, per germline (reference sequence). CDR3 bases: TGTGCCAGCAGCTTGGGCAGGGGGGCTAACAATAATTCACCCCTCCACTTT. Translation gives CASSLGRGANNNSPLHF.